Shown below are 17 T cell receptor beta chains from a single sample sequenced in a study of CD8 T cells in Susac syndrome. RNA amounts of roughly 0.45 to 1 ug underwent reverse transcription with random hexamers. From the immunoSEQ multiplex PCR reads, TCRdb called clonotypes with MiXCR, one entry per CDR3 protein. The profile shows some 160,000 distinct CDR3 sequences, around 92% of them singletons. Source material: CD4+ T cells from PBMCs. These receptors all stem from a human donor in good health.

The V and J genes are TRBV7-8 and TRBJ2-7; TRBD2 aligns across 9 bases. There are 14 residues in the CDR3. Per the germline V gene, CDR1 is SGHVS and CDR2 is FQNEAQ. V shed 4 bases, J shed 3 bases, and the junction held 4 bases outside the gene matches. The CDR3 region is CASSSASGVYEQYF. The CDR3 coding sequence is TGTGCCAGCAGCTCCGCTAGCGGGGTCTACGAGCAGTACTTC.

The V gene is TRBV6-6, the J gene TRBJ2-7; maybe TRBD1 (5 bases). The CDR3 extends over 12 amino acids. The V end lost 6 bases, the J end lost 5 bases, and 11 bases lay between the germline ends. The germline CDR1 and CDR2 sequences are MNHNY and SVGAGI (reference sequence). This chain's CDR3 is CASSPPRDEQYF. CDR3 bases: TGTGCCAGCAGCCCCCCCAGGGACGAGCAGTACTTC.

This clonotype came up a few times. The V gene is TRBV7-2, the J gene TRBJ2-2, with D uncertain. The ends were cut back, 3 bases at V and 9 bases at J, with 8 bases in the middle. The length of the CDR3 is 12 residues. CDR1 is SGHTA, CDR2 FQGNSA, per germline. DNA for the CDR3: TGTGCCAGCAGCTTTAGGGATTGGGAGCTGTTTTTT. This gives the protein CASSFRDWELFF.

CDR3 DNA: TGCAGTGCTAGAGATCGAGGGGGGACCGGGGAGCTGTTTTTT. This sequence encodes CSARDRGGTGELFF. This rearrangement joins TRBV20-1 to TRBJ2-2; D is perhaps TRBD1 or TRBD2 (6 bases each). This CDR3 is built from 14 residues. Germline V CDR1 and CDR2: DFQATT, SNEGSKA (reference sequence). V was cut by 0 bases and J by 5 bases, with 10 bases left in between.

The chain employs TRBV7-3 and TRBJ1-5; D unclear. The ends were cut back, 5 bases at V and 9 bases at J, with 14 bases in the middle. CDR1 and CDR2 from the germline V gene are SGHTA and FQGTGA. The CDR3 consists of 13 residues. The CDR3 nucleotides are TGTGCCAGCAGCCTCGAGGCGGGAGGGCCCCAGCATTTT. Protein sequence: CASSLEAGGPQHF. Supplemented by reference TRBV7-3 and TRBJ1-5, the full variable domain reads GAGVSQTPSNKVTEKGKYVELRCDPISGHTALYWYRQSLGQGPEFLIYFQGTGAADDSGLPNDRFFAVRPEGSVSTLKIQRTERGDSAVYLCASSLEAGGPQHFGDGTRLSIL.

The gene calls are TRBV7-9 and TRBJ2-7, with D perhaps matching TRBD1 (5 bases). Trimming removed 0 bases from V and 7 bases from J, with 10 bases in between. The CDR3 has 13 residues. Germline V lookup: CDR1 SEHNR, CDR2 FQNEAQ (reference sequence). The CDR3 region has the DNA TGTGCCAGCAGCTTAGCGTCAGGGCGGGAGCAGTACTTC. The encoded protein is CASSLASGREQYF.

The chain carries TRBV28 and TRBJ2-7; 7 bases line up with TRBD2. The germline V gene encodes CDR1 MDHEN and CDR2 SYDVKM. This CDR3 spans 14 amino acids. The ends lost 6 bases at V and 4 bases at J; junction bases unmatched: 9. The DNA of the CDR3 is TGTGCCAGCAGGACCGGGACTACGCTTTACGAGCAGTACTTC. This sequence encodes CASRTGTTLYEQYF.

V and J are TRBV3-1 and TRBJ2-1; tentative D call: TRBD2 (5 bases). CDR3 length: 15 residues. Germline CDR1 LGHDT, CDR2 YNNKEL (reference sequence). The V gene lost 1 base and the J gene lost 6 bases, with 13 bases spanning the gap. The CDR3 DNA reads TGTGCCAGCAGCCAAGGGATCCCGAGGGCCAATGAGCAGTTCTTC. It specifies CASSQGIPRANEQFF.

This clonotype was counted between two and nine times. This chain links TRBV6-2 or TRBV6-3 with TRBJ2-2, with D unresolved. The ends were cut back, 10 bases at V and 5 bases at J, with 14 bases in the middle. The CDR3 consists of 13 residues. Per germline, CDR1 MNHEY and CDR2 SVGEGT. CDR3 nucleotide sequence: TGTGCCAACCACGTGAAGTGGACCGGGGAGCTGTTTTTT. Translated: CANHVKWTGELFF.

The chain couples TRBV7-8 to TRBJ2-5; maybe TRBD2 (7 bases). The CDR3 consists of 15 residues. Germline CDR1 reads SGHVS; CDR2 reads FQNEAQ. The V gene lost 1 base and the J gene lost 5 bases, with 14 bases spanning the gap. Here the CDR3 DNA reads TGTGCCAGCAGCTTAGGGGTAGGGGGGGGTGAGACCCAGTACTTC. The encoded protein is CASSLGVGGGETQYF.

Turning to this clonotype: Because the CDR3's place on the DNA is in doubt, the DNA is left out and the CDR3 is given as listed by TCRdb. The rearrangement uses TRBV30 and TRBJ2-1; the table calls TRBD1, which could not be checked here. With termini counted, the CDR3 has 13 amino acids. The germline V gene encodes CDR1 GTSNPN and CDR2 SVGIG (reference sequence). The CDR3 sequence: CAWGAGSGPVEFF.

The chain joins TRBV5-4 to TRBJ1-4; D unclear. The V gene's germline CDR1 is SGHNT and CDR2 YYREEE (reference sequence). This CDR3 contains 15 residues. The V end lost 2 bases, the J end lost 3 bases, and 11 bases lay between the germline ends. CDR3 in amino acids: CASSLGGSANEKLFF. The CDR3 bases are TGTGCCAGCAGCTTAGGTGGCAGTGCTAATGAAAAACTGTTTTTT.

The chain has TRBV7-9 and TRBJ2-4, with D possibly being TRBD1 or TRBD2 (5 bases each). This CDR3 comprises 15 residues. Trimming removed 5 bases at V and 5 bases at J, with 16 bases between. From germline, CDR1 is SEHNR and CDR2 FQNEAQ (reference sequence). CDR3 sequence reads: CASSAQDSWQNIQYF. Here the CDR3 DNA reads TGTGCCAGCAGCGCACAGGACTCATGGCAAAACATTCAGTACTTC.

The V gene is TRBV20-1, the J gene TRBJ2-5; D not certain. Germline CDR1 DFQATT, CDR2 SNEGSKA (reference sequence). V was cut by 3 bases and J by 4 bases, with 12 bases left in between. This CDR3 has 13 amino acids. The CDR3 sequence: CSASAAGRETQYF. CDR3 DNA: TGCAGTGCTAGTGCAGCAGGAAGAGAGACCCAGTACTTC.

V gene TRBV12-3 or TRBV12-4 combines with J gene TRBJ1-5; 8 bases are a match to TRBD1. The CDR3 totals 14 residues. Trimming cost V 3 bases and J 6 bases; bases outside gene matches: 4. The CDR3 DNA reads TGTGCCAGCAGTTTGACAGGGGTGATTCAGCCCCAGCATTTT. Amino acids: CASSLTGVIQPQHF.

The chain uses TRBV6-2 or TRBV6-3 and TRBJ1-5; TRBD1 might be the D (6 bases). The V gene's germline CDR1 is MNHEY and CDR2 SVGEGT. The CDR3 has 18 residues. Trimming left V 2 bases short and J 0 bases short, with 17 bases between. DNA of the CDR3: TGTGCCAGCAGTTACGAGGCGTGGGGACACCCTAGCAATCAGCCCCAGCATTTT. Protein: CASSYEAWGHPSNQPQHF.

This clonotype was seen only once. This sequence joins TRBV4-1 and TRBJ1-5; no definite D call. CDR3 length: 15 amino acids. Germline V gives CDR1 MGHRA, CDR2 YSYEKL. The V gene lost 1 base and the J gene lost 9 bases, with 16 bases spanning the gap. In DNA, the CDR3 is TGCGCCAGCAGCCAAGTATACCCGGATGAGTCGCCCCAGCATTTT. Its translation: CASSQVYPDESPQHF.